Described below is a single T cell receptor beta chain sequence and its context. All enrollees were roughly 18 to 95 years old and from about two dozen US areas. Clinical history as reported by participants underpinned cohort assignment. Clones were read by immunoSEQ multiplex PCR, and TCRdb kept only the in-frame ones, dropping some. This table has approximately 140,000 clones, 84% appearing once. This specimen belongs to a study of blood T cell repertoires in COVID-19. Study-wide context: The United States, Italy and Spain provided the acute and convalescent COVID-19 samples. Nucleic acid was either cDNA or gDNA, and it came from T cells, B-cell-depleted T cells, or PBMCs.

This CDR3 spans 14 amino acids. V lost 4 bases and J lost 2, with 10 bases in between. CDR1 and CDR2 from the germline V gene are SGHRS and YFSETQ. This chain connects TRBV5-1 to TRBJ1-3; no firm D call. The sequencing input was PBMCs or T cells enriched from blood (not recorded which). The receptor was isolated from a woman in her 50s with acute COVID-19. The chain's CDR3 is CASSEGGTGNTIYF. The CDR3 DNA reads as TGCGCCAGCAGCGAGGGAGGGACTGGAAACACCATATATTTT.